These 20 T cell receptor beta chains originate from one sample sequenced in a study of cytomegalovirus exposure and HLA in healthy donors. A multiplex PCR was run with 60 Vbeta primers and 13 Jbeta primers. The table came from immunoSEQ multiplex PCR; TCRdb's copy has only in-frame clones and leaves some out. The sample holds 130,000 or so clones, around 75% seen once. The sample taken for sequencing was PBMCs. All receptors come from a man aged 35 to 55 in good health and CMV-seronegative.

This chain uses TRBV5-6 with TRBJ2-7; D gene ambiguous. V was shortened by 1 base and J by 0 bases, with 8 bases between the two germline ends. The CDR3 is 14 amino acids. The germline V gene has CDR1 SGHDT and CDR2 YYEEEE. The CDR3 bases are TGTGCCAGCAGCTTGAGAGGTTACTCCTACGAGCAGTACTTC. Its translation is CASSLRGYSYEQYF.

In this sample, this clone turned up a few times. The chain uses TRBV2 and TRBJ1-1, with TRBD1 matching over 8 bases. The V and J ends lost 4 bases and 11 bases, in that order; junction bases with no gene match: 15. Per germline, CDR1 SNHLY and CDR2 FYNNEI. The CDR3 loop spans 15 amino acids. The CDR3 DNA is TGTGCCAGCAGTGTCTCCGAGGGGCAGGGGGCTGGCGCTTTCTTT. Translated: CASSVSEGQGAGAFF.

There are a few counts of this clone. This sequence joins TRBV18 and TRBJ1-1, with 7 nucleotides matching TRBD1. Germline trimming cut 9 bases from V and 1 base from J; bases unmatched to any gene: 5. CDR1 and CDR2 from the germline V gene are KGHSH and LQKENI. The CDR3 runs to 13 residues. The CDR3 sequence is CASRQGTNTEAFF. CDR3 DNA sequence: TGTGCCAGTCGACAGGGCACGAACACTGAAGCTTTCTTT.

The chain joins TRBV28 to TRBJ2-3; 8 bases align to TRBD1. Per the germline V gene, CDR1 is MDHEN and CDR2 is SYDVKM. The CDR3 has 15 residues. J gave up 6 bases and V 6 bases, and 11 bases lay outside the gene matches. CDR3 DNA: TGTGCCAGCAGGCCAACAGGGGGAAGGGAGGATACGCAGTATTTT. It specifies CASRPTGGREDTQYF.

V and J are TRBV5-1 and TRBJ1-1, with 9 bases fitting TRBD1. Germline V lookup: CDR1 SGHRS, CDR2 YFSETQ. The V segment lost 6 bases and the J segment 2 bases; nucleotides outside the gene matches: 17. This CDR3 is built from 18 residues. CDR3 amino acids: CASTFGGQGQFLNTEAFF. The CDR3 nucleotides read TGCGCCAGCACCTTTGGGGGACAGGGCCAGTTTTTAAACACTGAAGCTTTCTTT.

The chain employs TRBV9 and TRBJ2-7; 7 positions agree with TRBD1. Germline CDR1 reads SGDLS; CDR2 reads YYNGEE. Trimming removed 1 base from V and 4 bases from J; junction bases left unmatched: 5. CDR3 size: 14 residues. The CDR3 coding sequence is TGTGCCAGCAGCGTAAGGGGGCAAGATTACGAGCAGTACTTC. Amino acid sequence: CASSVRGQDYEQYF. Filled out from reference TRBV9 and TRBJ2-7, the complete variable domain reads DSGVTQTPKHLITATGQRVTLRCSPRSGDLSVYWYQQSLDQGLQFLIQYYNGEERAKGNILERFSAQQFPDLHSELNLSSLELGDSALYFCASSVRGQDYEQYFGPGTRLTVT.

This rearrangement joins TRBV7-9 to TRBJ2-7, with TRBD1 identical over 9 bases. The CDR3 has 13 residues. V shed 5 bases and J 3 bases; nucleotides not matched to a gene: 2. Looked up from germline, CDR1 is SEHNR and CDR2 is FQNEAQ (reference sequence). The CDR3 region is CASSRQGGYEQYF. For the CDR3, the DNA is TGTGCCAGCAGCCGACAGGGGGGCTACGAGCAGTACTTC.

The V call is TRBV4-3, the J call TRBJ2-2, with 9 positions matching TRBD2. The CDR3 has 17 residues. The J segment lost 4 bases and the V segment lost 0 bases, leaving 6 bases of the junction unmatched. Germline assignment: CDR1 LGHNA and CDR2 YSLEER. This CDR3 reads CASSQDLGAGGTGELFF. CDR3 sequence (DNA): TGCGCCAGCAGCCAAGATTTGGGAGCGGGGGGCACCGGGGAGCTGTTTTTT.

The chain combines TRBV4-3 with TRBJ2-2, with TRBD1 matching 9 bases. V shed 5 bases, J shed 7 bases, and the junction held 8 bases outside the gene matches. Germline assignment: CDR1 LGHNA and CDR2 YSLEER. The CDR3 loop spans 15 amino acids. The CDR3 loop reads CASSLGQGLVGELFF. The CDR3 DNA reads TGCGCCAGCAGCTTAGGACAGGGGTTGGTCGGGGAGCTGTTTTTT.

This sequence joins TRBV11-2 and TRBJ2-5, with 7 positions matching TRBD1. The V gene's germline CDR1 is SGHAT and CDR2 FQNNGV. The CDR3 has 15 amino acids. The trim removed 5 bases at V and 0 bases at J, leaving 6 bases unmatched. CDR3 in amino acids: CASSEDRSYQETQYF. CDR3 bases: TGTGCCAGCAGCGAGGACAGGTCGTACCAAGAGACCCAGTACTTC. The complete variable domain, with remaining parts taken from reference TRBV11-2 and TRBJ2-5, reads EAGVAQSPRYKIIEKRQSVAFWCNPISGHATLYWYQQILGQGPKLLIQFQNNGVVDDSQLPKDRFSAERLKGVDSTLKIQPAKLEDSAVYLCASSEDRSYQETQYFGPGTRLLVL.

The gene calls are TRBV28 and TRBJ2-3; TRBD1 aligns across 8 bases. Germline V lookup: CDR1 MDHEN, CDR2 SYDVKM. J was trimmed by 2 bases and V by 7 bases; bases with no gene match: 8. The CDR3 runs to 15 residues. This CDR3 is CASTPQGAPTDTQYF. The DNA of the CDR3 is TGTGCCAGCACCCCCCAGGGGGCCCCCACAGATACGCAGTATTTT.

The chain joins TRBV7-2 to TRBJ2-6; D remains ambiguous. This CDR3 is built from 18 residues. The V end was cut by 1 base, the J end by 0 bases, with 13 bases between. The germline V gene encodes CDR1 SGHTA and CDR2 FQGNSA. The CDR3 reads CASSLVATAVSGANVLTF. In DNA, the CDR3 is TGTGCCAGCAGCTTAGTTGCGACCGCGGTCTCTGGGGCCAACGTCCTGACTTTC.

A few counts support this clone. V and J are TRBV7-3 and TRBJ1-2, with unresolved D. With 1 base removed from V and 7 bases from J, the gap between germline ends came to 13 bases. The CDR3 has 14 amino acids. In germline, CDR1 is SGHTA, CDR2 FQGTGA. CDR3 DNA sequence: TGTGCCAGCAGCTTAAGCCCCGAGCGGCGTGGCTACACCTTC. It codes for CASSLSPERRGYTF.

The chain joins TRBV7-9 to TRBJ1-1, with a tentative D call TRBD1 (5 bases). Germline V gene sequence: CDR1 SEHNR, CDR2 FQNEAQ (reference sequence). This CDR3 comprises 15 residues. V shed 5 bases and J shed 2 bases, with 15 bases lying between them. Here the CDR3 DNA reads TGTGCCAGCAGCCCAGGGCCAGGGATCAACACTGAAGCTTTCTTT. It yields the protein CASSPGPGINTEAFF.

This clone has a handful of counts. This rearrangement joins TRBV5-6 to TRBJ2-3; 10 positions match TRBD2. The germline gives CDR1 SGHDT, CDR2 YYEEEE. V trimming: 3 bases; J trimming: 4 bases; junction bases outside the gene matches: 5. This CDR3 region has 15 residues. This CDR3 is CASSYSGGTADTQYF. For the CDR3, the DNA is TGTGCCAGCAGCTATAGCGGGGGGACGGCAGATACGCAGTATTTT. Full variable domain (rest looked up from reference TRBV5-6 and TRBJ2-3): DAGVTQSPTHLIKTRGQQVTLRCSPKSGHDTVSWYQQALGQGPQFIFQYYEEEERQRGNFPDRFSGHQFPNYSSELNVNALLLGDSALYLCASSYSGGTADTQYFGPGTRLTVL.

This clone was observed a few times. This rearrangement joins TRBV6-5 to TRBJ1-1, with 9 bases matching TRBD1. CDR1 and CDR2 from the germline V gene are MNHEY and SVGAGI. The length of the CDR3 is 16 residues. J was trimmed by 2 bases and V by 4 bases; bases with no gene match: 8. The CDR3 sequence: CASSSHRGQINTEAFF. As DNA, the CDR3 is TGTGCCAGCAGTTCACACAGGGGGCAGATAAACACTGAAGCTTTCTTT.

This chain links TRBV7-9 with TRBJ1-2; D is perhaps TRBD1 (5 bases). The V gene's germline CDR1 is SEHNR and CDR2 FQNEAQ (reference sequence). The CDR3 contains 13 residues. The V end lost 5 bases, the J end lost 1 base, and 8 bases lay between the germline ends. The CDR3 DNA sequence: TGTGCCAGCAGCCCGACAGATAACTATGGCTACACCTTC. Protein: CASSPTDNYGYTF.

The chain employs TRBV12-5 and TRBJ2-1; 8 positions agree with TRBD1. With 6 bases clipped from V and 6 bases from J, the junction kept 4 bases outside the gene matches. Germline CDR1 is LGHNT and CDR2 is FRNRAP. The CDR3 covers 13 residues. The CDR3 DNA sequence: TGTGCTAGTGGGCCACAGGGGGTCAATGAGCAGTTCTTC. It codes for CASGPQGVNEQFF.

This clone was seen only once. This chain uses TRBV7-9 with TRBJ2-1; 9 bases align to TRBD1. Germline V CDR1 and CDR2: SEHNR, FQNEAQ (reference sequence). The CDR3 spans 17 residues. Trimming at V came to 3 bases and at J to 7 bases, leaving 13 bases not matched to a gene. CDR3 amino acids: CASSFLQGAGLMNEQFF. The CDR3 nucleotides are TGTGCCAGCAGCTTCCTACAGGGGGCCGGCCTGATGAATGAGCAGTTCTTC.

This clone was detected a few times. The V and J genes are TRBV4-2 and TRBJ1-1; TRBD1 matches at 10 bases. The V segment lost 0 bases and the J segment 5 bases; nucleotides outside the gene matches: 3. This CDR3 comprises 15 residues. Germline V gives CDR1 LGHNA, CDR2 YNFKEQ. This CDR3 reads CASSQDGDRGTEAFF. CDR3 DNA sequence: TGTGCCAGCAGCCAAGATGGGGACAGGGGTACTGAAGCTTTCTTT.